The 14 T cell receptor beta chains below come from one sample, sequenced in a study of brain metastases from non-small cell lung cancer. The table came from immunoSEQ multiplex PCR; TCRdb's copy has only in-frame clones and leaves some out. The table lists more than 3,500 clones, 86% of them singletons. Sequenced: primary lung tumor tissue. The receptors derive from a donor aged 40 or over with non-small cell lung cancer.

Comment on this clone: The germline gene is not matched at one end of the junction; a read error may be the cause. The V and J genes are TRBV10-3 and TRBJ2-5; D assignment may be TRBD1 or TRBD2 (6 bases each). The CDR3 length is 12 residues. Looked up from germline, CDR1 is ENHRY and CDR2 is SYGVKD. The CDR3 coding sequence is TGTGCCATCAGTGAGTCGGGGGGCAGCGTTCACTTC. This codes for CAISESGGSVHF.

The rearrangement uses TRBV11-1 and TRBJ2-3; 9 bases map to TRBD2. The CDR3 covers 16 residues. With 1 base clipped from V and 4 bases from J, the junction kept 6 bases outside the gene matches. Per germline, CDR1 SGHAT and CDR2 FQDESV (reference sequence). In DNA, the CDR3 is TGTGCCAGCAGCTTAGGGCGACTAGCGGACTCAGATACGCAGTATTTT. It is translated as CASSLGRLADSDTQYF. The whole variable domain, filled in from reference TRBV11-1 and TRBJ2-3, reads EAEVAQSPRYKITEKSQAVAFWCDPISGHATLYWYRQILGQGPELLVQFQDESVVDDSQLPKDRFSAERLKGVDSTLKIQPAELGDSAMYLCASSLGRLADSDTQYFGPGTRLTVL.

V usage is TRBV29-1 and J usage is TRBJ2-7; D may match TRBD1 or TRBD2 (5 bases each). Germline assignment: CDR1 SQVTM and CDR2 ANQGSEA. Trimming stripped 7 bases from V and 0 bases from J, with 16 bases between. The CDR3 runs to 14 residues. This CDR3 is CSAARGRASYEQYF. In nucleotides, the CDR3 is TGCAGCGCTGCCCGGGGCAGGGCCTCCTACGAGCAGTACTTC.

This clone was seen a single time. The V call is TRBV5-1, the J call TRBJ1-6, with D perhaps TRBD1 (6 bases). The CDR3 contains 16 residues. Trimming removed 3 bases from V and 6 bases from J, with 16 bases in between. The V gene's germline CDR1 is SGHRS and CDR2 YFSETQ. Here the CDR3 reads CASSSGLRTANSPLHF. CDR3 DNA: TGCGCCAGCAGCTCCGGCCTAAGGACAGCTAATTCACCCCTCCACTTT.

About this clone: Other DNA sequences from this sample encode an identical CDR3 as well. The chain employs TRBV30 and TRBJ2-7, with 10 bases fitting TRBD2. CDR1 is GTSNPN and CDR2 is SVGIG in the germline V gene (reference sequence). V shed 3 bases and J 4 bases; nucleotides not matched to a gene: 9. The CDR3 has 15 residues. CDR3: CAWREREGTTYEQYF. As DNA, the CDR3 is TGTGCCTGGAGGGAGCGGGAGGGGACTACTTACGAGCAGTACTTC.

The chain joins TRBV18 to TRBJ1-3, with 8 nucleotides matching TRBD1. This CDR3 is built from 17 residues. Germline-derived CDR1 and CDR2 are KGHSH and LQKENI. V was clipped by 2 bases and J by 4 bases; unmatched bases: 10. The CDR3 reads CASSPAQGASQGNTIYF. As DNA, the CDR3 is TGTGCCAGCTCACCAGCCCAGGGGGCGTCTCAGGGAAACACCATATATTTT.

This sequence joins TRBV4-2 and TRBJ2-1, with 8 bases that match TRBD2. Germline lookup yields CDR1 LGHNA and CDR2 YNFKEQ. This CDR3 has 15 residues. The V and J ends lost 6 bases and 4 bases, in that order; junction bases with no gene match: 8. The CDR3, as DNA: TGTGCCAGCAGTGCACTAGCGGCCGAGTACAATGAGCAGTTCTTC. It translates to CASSALAAEYNEQFF.

This chain uses TRBV5-6 with TRBJ1-5; D uncertain. Trimming took 0 bases from V and 0 from J, leaving 10 bases between them. CDR1 and CDR2 from the germline V gene are SGHDT and YYEEEE. The CDR3 consists of 16 residues. This chain's CDR3 is CASSLEGDYSNQPQHF. The CDR3 region has the DNA TGTGCCAGCAGCTTGGAGGGCGATTATAGCAATCAGCCCCAGCATTTT.

With respect to this clone: One end of the junction fails to match germline, which may point to a read error. The rearrangement uses TRBV27 and TRBJ1-1; D unclear. The CDR3 is 13 residues long. Germline CDR1 MNHEY, CDR2 SMNVEV (reference sequence). In DNA, the CDR3 is TGTGCCAACAGTTCGGGAGGTAACACTGAAGCTTTCTTT. As protein: CANSSGGNTEAFF.

This sequence joins TRBV18 and TRBJ2-1, with 7 bases matching TRBD1. The germline gives CDR1 KGHSH, CDR2 LQKENI. The CDR3 is 16 amino acids. V lost 5 bases to trimming and J lost 3 bases; unmatched junction nucleotides: 10. The CDR3 loop is CASSSAGGGNYNEQFF. DNA of the CDR3: TGTGCCAGCTCAAGCGCAGGGGGTGGGAACTACAATGAGCAGTTCTTC.

This chain joins TRBV7-2 and TRBJ2-7; 8 nucleotides match TRBD2. The V gene end was trimmed by 2 bases and the J gene end by 0 bases; junction bases not matched to a gene: 3. The length of the CDR3 is 15 residues. Germline loops: CDR1 SGHTA, CDR2 FQGNSA. The CDR3 region has the DNA TGTGCCAGCAGCTTAAGTGCGGGAGGCTCCTACGAGCAGTACTTC. Amino acids: CASSLSAGGSYEQYF.

The chain has TRBV6-4 and TRBJ2-1; 8 bases are shared with TRBD2. Germline lookup yields CDR1 MRHNA and CDR2 SNTAGT. The CDR3 is made up of 15 amino acids. V dropped 4 bases and J dropped 10; count of bases not matched to a gene: 12. CDR3 loop: CASSARLAGSWEQFF. The CDR3 DNA sequence: TGTGCCAGCAGTGCGAGGCTAGCGGGCTCGTGGGAGCAGTTCTTC.

On this clone: At one end the junction does not follow the germline gene, possibly because of a read error. The gene calls are TRBV3-1 (or the pseudogene TRBV3-2) and TRBJ1-4, with 9 nucleotides matching TRBD1. CDR3 length: 16 amino acids. Germline loops: CDR1 LGHDT, CDR2 YNNKEL (reference sequence). The CDR3 reads CASSQDRGGTNEKLFF. The CDR3 DNA sequence: TGTGCCAGCAGCCAGGACAGGGGTGGAACTAATGAAAAACTATTTTTT.

The V call is TRBV7-8, the J call TRBJ1-1; D remains unclear. The CDR3 covers 13 residues. The germline V gene has CDR1 SGHVS and CDR2 FQNEAQ. The V and J ends lost 5 bases and 1 base respectively, with 8 bases between them. The CDR3: CASSRQSNTEAFF. The CDR3 DNA is TGTGCCAGCAGCCGCCAGTCGAACACTGAAGCTTTCTTT. The full variable domain, completed using reference TRBV7-8 and TRBJ1-1, is GAGVSQSPRYKVAKRGQDVALRCDPISGHVSLFWYQQALGQGPEFLTYFQNEAQLDKSGLPSDRFFAERPEGSVSTLKIQRTQQEDSAVYLCASSRQSNTEAFFGQGTRLTVV.